The 10 T cell receptor beta chains below come from one sample, sequenced in a study of tumor-infiltrating lymphocytes in primary liver carcinoma. Both blood RNA, taken from unsorted whole blood, and germline DNA were extracted. The template, roughly 0.45 ug total RNA, yielded TCR beta cDNA made with a constant-region primer. Slightly modified ARM-PCR with three nested multiplex PCR rounds yielded TCR beta libraries. The two initial PCR rounds, roughly 9 cycles each, used TRBV1-TRBV30 forward and C-beta reverse primers. MiXCR was run by TCRdb on the multiplex PCR reads, yielding one entry per CDR3 protein. This sample carries 300,000 to 350,000 distinct CDR3 sequences, around 60% of them seen once, and the ten largest clones take about 6.5%. Sequences were obtained from peripheral blood. These receptors all stem from a man in his forties with primary liver carcinoma and hepatitis B virus infection.

This clonotype was picked up a small number of times. The chain couples TRBV5-1 to TRBJ1-1; no firm D call. This CDR3 contains 13 residues. The ends were cut back, 0 bases at V and 3 bases at J, with 6 bases in the middle. CDR1 and CDR2 (germline): SGHRS, YFSETQ. CDR3 region: CASSLGAHTEAFF. CDR3 sequence (DNA): TGCGCCAGCAGCTTGGGGGCTCACACTGAAGCTTTCTTT. Supplemented by reference TRBV5-1 and TRBJ1-1, the full variable domain reads KAGVTQTPRYLIKTRGQQVTLSCSPISGHRSVSWYQQTPGQGLQFLFEYFSETQRNKGNFPGRFSGRQFSNSRSEMNVSTLELGDSALYLCASSLGAHTEAFFGQGTRLTVV.

To note about this clonotype: This clone may be a read error of a much larger clone one base away. This chain connects TRBV4-2 to TRBJ2-6; D is ambiguous. This CDR3 comprises 16 residues. CDR1 is LGHNA, CDR2 YNFKEQ, per germline. The CDR3 sequence: CVSSQDHTLGANVLTF. The CDR3 coding sequence is TGTGTCAGCAGCCAAGATCACACCCTCGGGGCCAACGTCCTGACTTTC.

This clonotype was seen repeatedly, ten times or more. This chain joins TRBV4-1 and TRBJ2-4, with D tentatively TRBD2 (5 bases). The length of the CDR3 is 16 residues. Per the germline V gene, CDR1 is MGHRA and CDR2 is YSYEKL. Trimming shortened V by 0 bases and J by 0 bases, and 9 bases separated the two germline ends. CDR3: CASSQEIGLAKNIQYF. DNA of the CDR3: TGCGCCAGCAGCCAAGAAATCGGACTAGCCAAAAACATTCAGTACTTC.

As to this clonotype: At one boundary the junction diverges from the germline segment, which might be a read error. V usage is TRBV30 and J usage is TRBJ1-5, with 7 nucleotides matching TRBD1. Germline loops: CDR1 GTSNPN, CDR2 SVGIG (reference sequence). This CDR3 region has 14 residues. CDR3 sequence (DNA): TGTGCCTGGGATGAGGGGGCTGCTAATCAGCCCCCGCATTTT. This sequence encodes CAWDEGAANQPPHF.

On this clonotype: The junction and the germline gene differ at one end; a read error may be behind it. The chain couples TRBV11-2 to TRBJ2-1, with 10 bases identical to TRBD1. Per the germline V gene, CDR1 is SGHAT and CDR2 is FQNNGV. There are 18 residues in the CDR3. The CDR3 region is CTSSPRWGGQGTDNEQFF. CDR3 in DNA: TGTACCAGCAGCCCTAGATGGGGGGGACAGGGGACAGACAATGAGCAGTTCTTC.

On this clonotype itself: The junction shows a germline mismatch at one end, possibly a read error. The chain recombines TRBV4-2 with TRBJ2-7; 7 positions agree with TRBD2. The germline gives CDR1 LGHNA, CDR2 YNFKEQ. CDR3 length: 14 residues. CDR3 bases: TGTGCCAGCAACCAACAGCGGGACCGCTACGAGCAGTACTTC. Protein sequence: CASNQQRDRYEQYF.

This clonotype appeared many times. V and J are TRBV12-3 or TRBV12-4 and TRBJ2-1; D gene ambiguous. This CDR3 is built from 15 residues. V dropped 1 base and J dropped 6 bases, with 13 bases sitting between them. This chain's CDR3 is CASSLGGPQTNEQFF. For the CDR3, the DNA is TGTGCCAGCAGTTTAGGCGGCCCCCAGACCAATGAGCAGTTCTTC.

As regards this clonotype: A much larger clone sits a single nucleotide away, making a read error possible. The rearrangement uses TRBV6-5 and TRBJ2-1; D not certain. V was pared by 4 bases and J by 4 bases, with 8 bases between. The CDR3 runs to 13 residues. The germline V gene has CDR1 MNHEY and CDR2 SVGAGI. The CDR3 loop is CASSCGRYNEQFF. The CDR3 DNA sequence: TGTGCCAGCAGTTGCGGCAGGTACAATGAGCAGTTCTTC.

In the case of this clonotype: Being one base from a much bigger clone, this may be a read error. In nucleotides, the CDR3 is TGCGCCAGCAGCCAAGGGATTAGCGGCTACGAGCAGTACTTC. It is translated as CASSQGISGYEQYF. The rearrangement uses TRBV4-1 and TRBJ2-7; TRBD2 might be the D (6 bases). The CDR3 length is 14 residues. CDR1 and CDR2 (germline): MGHRA, YSYEKL. The V end was cut by 1 base, the J end by 3 bases, with 10 bases between.

This clonotype was found a few times. The chain uses TRBV6-5 and TRBJ1-2, with D possibly TRBD1 on 5 matching bases. Germline V CDR1 and CDR2: MNHEY, SVGAGI. Trimming cost V 1 base and J 7 bases, with 13 bases left between them. This CDR3 comprises 14 residues. In nucleotides, the CDR3 is TGTGCCAGCAGTTACTACCCAGGGTCAGGTGGCTACACCTTC. It codes for CASSYYPGSGGYTF.